This T cell receptor beta chain was observed in a study of sequential checkpoint blockade in melanoma (dated by TCRdb to the late 2010s). General notes on the study: In a 1:1 randomization, patients received either first-line nivolumab then ipilimumab (arm A) or ipilimumab then nivolumab (arm B). Maintenance nivolumab was given following each of the two trial sequences. DNA from 75 to 95 pretreatment melanoma tumor samples underwent TCRbeta immunosequencing. About 20 patients had matched tumor biopsies taken before treatment and at week 13, after single-agent nivolumab (arm A) or ipilimumab (arm B). In roughly 85% of the matched pre- and post-treatment tumor biopsy pairs, both biopsies came from the same lesion.

The CDR3 starts with the cysteine, ends with the phenylalanine, and has 14 residues. The CDR3 DNA has 42 bases and is translated from base 1. A distance of 10 bases separates the germline ends of V and J, which lose 6 bases and 1 base respectively. Reading the germline V gene gives CDR1 LGHNT and CDR2 FRNRAP. TCRbeta CDR3 regions were immunosequenced from genomic DNA with the immunoSEQ Assay. Before high-throughput sequencing, genomic DNA was amplified using bias-controlled multiplex PCR. Turning to the authors' computational methods: To quantify the absolute abundance of each unique TCRbeta CDR3 region, the sequences were collapsed and filtered. Clonality, defined as 1 minus Pielou's evenness, was calculated using only productive rearrangements. Tumor T-cell fraction was calculated by normalizing TCRbeta template counts to the amount of usable DNA, which was estimated from several housekeeping genes. A previously published method was used to identify clones whose frequencies were significantly greater in on-treatment samples than in baseline samples. TCRdb re-hosts the immuneACCESS table, in-frame sequences only. Its copies lack some clones; in the studies checked, an unresolved V gene accounts for under half of them, and the cause for the rest is not known. V and J calls and clone size are those listed in that table; D and trimming were worked out from the DNA. Counted in this sample were approximately 4,500 clones; roughly 22% of them appeared once. The ten largest clones take up roughly 4% of the sample.

Beyond this particular receptor, the publication reports: Among patients in arm A, the nivolumab-first arm, pretreatment tumor TIL clonality was associated with response (P = .04). The model for predicting response that combines TCR metrics with mutation burden needs to be validated in larger, independent patient cohorts. Tumor T-cell fraction and clonality were found to correlate with PD-L1 staining and CD8+ T-cell counts but not with mutational load. Achieving clinical benefit was about 30 times more likely for patients whose tumor T-cell fraction and clonality increased by week 13. Small sample sizes and reduced statistical power limited the analyses of tumor T-cell fraction within each arm.

This specimen's treatment or condition label, interpreted: randomized to nivolumab then ipilimumab (arm A) or the reverse (arm B). Prior DNA-damaging chemotherapy had not been received by any trial patient. CheckMate 064, a randomized, open-label phase II trial of sequential checkpoint blockade, was the source of the samples, all of which came from patients with melanoma. Genomic DNA from formalin-fixed paraffin-embedded (FFPE) tissue samples served as the input for tumor TCR sequencing. With regard to this clone: Its antigen is unknown. No much larger clonotype is one base removed from it; base qualities were not supplied.

Here the chain combines TRBV12-5 and TRBJ1-3; tentative D gene TRBD1, with 5 bases matching. The sample in question was tumor tissue (inferred from file names), obtained from a patient given nivolumab and ipilimumab in sequence. The sequence was obtained from a human donor with melanoma. The sequence in DNA is TGTGCTAGTGGATCAGGGTTTTCTGGAAACACCATATATTTT. This is translated as CASGSGFSGNTIYF.